In this sample, the clone carrying this T cell receptor (beta chain) turned up a few times. A heparinised blood draw that averaged approximately 110 mL was obtained once from each donor. The data originate from a study of beta chain features in type 1 diabetes. Reverse transcribing all isolated RNA meant expressed TCRB transcripts were sequenced. Sequencing used immunoSEQ multiplex PCR; TCRdb keeps in-frame clones, though not all of them. The sample carries about 360,000 clones, around 13% recorded once. Germline V gene sequence: CDR1 MDHEN, CDR2 SYDVKM. This CDR3 has 15 residues. After removal of 6 bases from V and 5 bases from J, the junction contained 7 bases not matched to a gene.

Sample: naive CD4+ T cells from blood. This chain connects TRBV28 to TRBJ2-1, with 10 bases matching TRBD2. The clonotype comes from a man aged 18 to 35 in good health. DNA of the CDR3: TGTGCCAGCAGAATCTATCTAGCGGGGGACAATGAGCAGTTCTTC. Amino acids: CASRIYLAGDNEQFF. The full variable domain, in which reference TRBV28 and TRBJ2-1 provide the parts outside the CDR3, is DVKVTQSSRYLVKRTGEKVFLECVQDMDHENMFWYRQDPGLGLRLIYFSYDVKMKEKGDIPEGYSVSREKKERFSLILESASTNQTSMYLCASRIYLAGDNEQFFGPGTRLTVL.